A selection of T cell receptor beta chains follows, all from one sample in a study of cytomegalovirus exposure and HLA in healthy donors. Generated by immunoSEQ multiplex PCR, the TCRdb table keeps only in-frame clones and is missing some. The sample table sets out about 140,000 clones. Sequences were obtained from PBMCs. Receptors originate from a male donor in good health and CMV-seronegative. The CDR3 runs from the conserved cysteine through the conserved F or W. D genes are given only for firm matches.

CDR3nt	CDR3aa	v_gene	j_gene	d_gene
TGTGCCAGCAGCCCCGGCCAGGGGACAGGGGTTACTGAAGCTTTCTTT	CASSPGQGTGVTEAFF	TRBV6-6	TRBJ1-1	TRBD1
TGTGCCAGCAGCTCGACCGACAAGCACCAAGAGACCCAGTACTTC	CASSSTDKHQETQYF	TRBV5-6	TRBJ2-5	NA
TGTGCCAGCTCGGGCGGGTTGAACACCGGGGAGCTGTTTTTT	CASSGGLNTGELFF	TRBV6-5	TRBJ2-2	NA
TGTGCCAGTATCGACCCGACCCGGACAGATAACTATGGCTACACCTTC	CASIDPTRTDNYGYTF	TRBV19	TRBJ1-2	NA
TGTGCCTGGACGAGGGGGCGAACAGATACGCAGTATTTT	CAWTRGRTDTQYF	TRBV30	TRBJ2-3	TRBD1
TGTGCCAGCAGCACCCTCTGGACAGGGAACACTGAAGCTTTCTTT	CASSTLWTGNTEAFF	TRBV5-6	TRBJ1-1	TRBD1
TGTGCCAGCAGCCACCGCACCGGGACTAGCGGGAGGTGGGACAATGAGCAGTTCTTC	CASSHRTGTSGRWDNEQFF	TRBV27	TRBJ2-1	TRBD2
TGTGCCAGCAGCCAAGGACTAGCTTGGGATACGCAGTATTTT	CASSQGLAWDTQYF	TRBV14	TRBJ2-3	TRBD2
TGCGCCAGCAGGTCTAGCGGGGGGCATGCCGCCTACGAGCAGTACTTC	CASRSSGGHAAYEQYF	TRBV5-1	TRBJ2-7	TRBD2
TGTGCCAGCAGCTCAGGCATCACCTACGAGCAGTACTTC	CASSSGITYEQYF	TRBV5-6	TRBJ2-7	NA
TGCAGCATCGTCGTGACAGGGGGTTACAATCAGCCCCAGCATTTT	CSIVVTGGYNQPQHF	TRBV29-1	TRBJ1-5	TRBD1
TGTGCCAGCTCCTTCGACAGAATGAACACTGAAGCTTTCTTT	CASSFDRMNTEAFF	TRBV18	TRBJ1-1	NA
TGTGCCAGCAGTCCGCGACAGGGGATCGGTTCTGGGGCCAACGTCCTGACTTTC	CASSPRQGIGSGANVLTF	TRBV28	TRBJ2-6	TRBD1
TGTGCCACCAGCGTCCACAGGGGGGCTGGGGCCAACGTCCTGACTTTC	CATSVHRGAGANVLTF	TRBV15	TRBJ2-6	TRBD1
TGTGCCTGGACCCCCGGGACTAGCAAGTTTTCAGTTGGTGAGACCCAGTACTTC	CAWTPGTSKFSVGETQYF	TRBV30	TRBJ2-5	TRBD2
TGTGCCAGCAGCCTCGAACTCTCCTACAATGAGCAGTTCTTC	CASSLELSYNEQFF	TRBV7-9	TRBJ2-1	NA
TGCAGCGTGTGGGGGGGACTAGCGGGATCGGACATTCAGTACTTC	CSVWGGLAGSDIQYF	TRBV29-1	TRBJ2-4	TRBD2
TGTGCCAGCATGTCGAGCTACCCGACAGGGGGCAACAAAAGAATCTCCTACGAGCAGTACTTC	CASMSSYPTGGNKRISYEQYF	TRBV28	TRBJ2-7	TRBD1
TGTGCCAGCAGTTTCCGAGGAATGTCGGTCTCCTACGAGCAGTACTTC	CASSFRGMSVSYEQYF	TRBV28	TRBJ2-7	NA
TGTGCCAGCGTTACGGGATACGAGCAGTACTTC	CASVTGYEQYF	TRBV28	TRBJ2-7	NA
TGTGCCAGCAGTCCTTTGGGGCCTAACTATGGCTACACCTTC	CASSPLGPNYGYTF	TRBV6-5	TRBJ1-2	NA
TGTGCCAGCAGTCCGGGACTAGCGGGGGCCCAGGGGACCCAGTACTTC	CASSPGLAGAQGTQYF	TRBV28	TRBJ2-5	TRBD2
TGTGCCAGCAGCAAAGCGCGGGACCGGAGGGGCACTGAAGCTTTCTTT	CASSKARDRRGTEAFF	TRBV21-1	TRBJ1-1	NA
TGTGCCAGCAGCTTTCTGGCTAGCGGGGGGGGGTCCTACGAGCAGTACTTC	CASSFLASGGGSYEQYF	TRBV7-2	TRBJ2-7	TRBD2
TGTGCCAGCAGCCCTGGGACAGGCGGCTACACCTTC	CASSPGTGGYTF	TRBV7-9	TRBJ1-2	TRBD1
TGCGCCAGCAGCTTGTCAGGGGGCACCGAAAAACTGTTTTTT	CASSLSGGTEKLFF	TRBV5-1	TRBJ1-4	TRBD1
TGTGCCAGCTCACCAACCCGGGACAGTCATTACGAGCAGTACTTC	CASSPTRDSHYEQYF	TRBV18	TRBJ2-7	TRBD1
TGCGCCAGCAGCCCAACGTCGGGAGCAGGGGGCAACGAGCAGTACTTC	CASSPTSGAGGNEQYF	TRBV4-3	TRBJ2-7	TRBD1
TGTGCCAGCAGCGTAATCGTGCCTAGCGGGAGTGGGGAGACCCAGTACTTC	CASSVIVPSGSGETQYF	TRBV9	TRBJ2-5	TRBD2
TGTGCCAGCACCCTCGGGAGTCCGGGAAATGAGCAGTTCTTC	CASTLGSPGNEQFF	TRBV6-5	TRBJ2-1	NA
TGTGCCAGCAGATCTCAGGGGGTTCTTAAGGGCTACACCTTC	CASRSQGVLKGYTF	TRBV6-5	TRBJ1-2	TRBD1
TGTGCCAGCGGCAGCTACGAGCAGTACTTC	CASGSYEQYF	TRBV6-5	TRBJ2-7	NA
TGTGCCAGCAATGGGCCGAACACTGAAGCTTTCTTT	CASNGPNTEAFF	TRBV6-6	TRBJ1-1	NA
TGTGCCAGCAGCGCGGGACAGGGGGTCCCCTACGAGCAGTACTTC	CASSAGQGVPYEQYF	TRBV9	TRBJ2-7	TRBD1
TGTGCCTGGAGCTCAGGCAACCCCACCTACGAGCAGTACTTC	CAWSSGNPTYEQYF	TRBV30	TRBJ2-7	NA
TGTGCCGGATCAGACAGGGGGAGGACCGGGGAGCTGTTTTTT	CAGSDRGRTGELFF	TRBV19	TRBJ2-2	TRBD1
TGCGCCAGCAGCGGGGTCGGGACAGTGAACACTGAAGCTTTCTTT	CASSGVGTVNTEAFF	TRBV5-1	TRBJ1-1	TRBD1
TGTGCCAGCAGCCTCCGGACAGGCGACACTGAAGCTTTCTTT	CASSLRTGDTEAFF	TRBV4-2	TRBJ1-1	TRBD1
TGTGCCAGCAGCTCCTTACAGGGAAGCACAGATACGCAGTATTTT	CASSSLQGSTDTQYF	TRBV7-8	TRBJ2-3	NA
TGTGCCAGCAGCTATTCACAGGGTCCAGATACGCAGTATTTT	CASSYSQGPDTQYF	TRBV7-2	TRBJ2-3	NA
TGTGCCAGCAGCGGAACAGCGGGAGGGCCGCGCGAGCAGTACTTC	CASSGTAGGPREQYF	TRBV9	TRBJ2-7	TRBD2
TGCGCCAGCAGCCCCGGACTAGCGGGAGGGCTGGACGAGCAGTACTTC	CASSPGLAGGLDEQYF	TRBV5-1	TRBJ2-7	TRBD2
TGTGCCAGCGGAACCTTGGTGGGAGGGAGCTTGGGATCACCCCTCCACTTT	CASGTLVGGSLGSPLHF	TRBV27	TRBJ1-6	NA
TGTGCCAGCAGTTACATCCTCCGGGACAGGAATTCACCCCTCCACTTT	CASSYILRDRNSPLHF	TRBV6-5	TRBJ1-6	TRBD1
TGTGCTAGCAGCTTAGCGTCGCCCTTACAGGGGTCGTATCAAGAGACCCAGTACTTC	CASSLASPLQGSYQETQYF	TRBV7-7	TRBJ2-5	TRBD1
TGTGCCAGCAGCTTCGTTACAGGGGTTGGTGATACTGAAGCTTTCTTT	CASSFVTGVGDTEAFF	TRBV7-2	TRBJ1-1	TRBD1
TGTGCCAGCAGCGTACTCGGGCCAGGGGGCTCCTATGGCTACACCTTC	CASSVLGPGGSYGYTF	TRBV9	TRBJ1-2	TRBD1
TGTGCCAGCATGGGGGTGGGGACTAGTACCACCGGGGAGCTGTTTTTT	CASMGVGTSTTGELFF	TRBV6-6	TRBJ2-2	TRBD2
TGTGCCAGCAGTCAAAGCGGGCAGCCCTACAATGAGCAGTTCTTC	CASSQSGQPYNEQFF	TRBV13	TRBJ2-1	NA
TGTGCCAGCAGCCAAGATCTGCGGCAGGGGAAGCCCTACAATGAGCAGTTCTTC	CASSQDLRQGKPYNEQFF	TRBV4-2	TRBJ2-1	NA
TGTGCCAGCAGCGTAGCTAGCGGGGCCTACAATGAGCAGTTCTTC	CASSVASGAYNEQFF	TRBV9	TRBJ2-1	TRBD2
TGTGCCAGCAGTTCCCATCAGACCAGGGCCACCTATGGCTACACCTTC	CASSSHQTRATYGYTF	TRBV6-5	TRBJ1-2	NA
TGTGCCAGCAGCGCCCGGGACAGGGGTATCTACGAGCAGTACTTC	CASSARDRGIYEQYF	TRBV7-9	TRBJ2-7	TRBD1